A single sample is the source of the 24 T cell receptor beta chains below, sequenced in a study of cytomegalovirus exposure and HLA in healthy donors. Libraries were prepared by immunoSEQ multiplex PCR; TCRdb keeps only in-frame clonotypes and omits some of them. The table has a few hundred thousand clones, more than 80% seen once. Sequenced: PBMCs. The receptors shown here come from a woman younger than 35 in good health and CMV-seronegative.

The chain carries TRBV7-8 and TRBJ2-5, with D perhaps TRBD2 (5 bases). The CDR3 is 15 amino acids. V lost 4 bases to trimming and J lost 2 bases, with 14 bases between them. The germline V gene has CDR1 SGHVS and CDR2 FQNEAQ. This chain's CDR3 is CASSSVGGQQETQYF. DNA of the CDR3: TGTGCCAGCAGCTCCGTAGGAGGTCAACAAGAGACCCAGTACTTC. The full variable domain, with the rest looked up from reference TRBV7-8 and TRBJ2-5, is GAGVSQSPRYKVAKRGQDVALRCDPISGHVSLFWYQQALGQGPEFLTYFQNEAQLDKSGLPSDRFFAERPEGSVSTLKIQRTQQEDSAVYLCASSSVGGQQETQYFGPGTRLLVL.

The chain uses TRBV6-5 and TRBJ2-5; TRBD2 aligns across 8 bases. This CDR3 is built from 15 residues. The germline gives CDR1 MNHEY, CDR2 SVGAGI. The trim removed 6 bases at V and 5 bases at J, leaving 11 bases unmatched. CDR3 DNA sequence: TGTGCCAGCAGCTCCGGGGGGGGCCAAGGGGAGACCCAGTACTTC. Translated, it gives CASSSGGGQGETQYF.

The gene calls are TRBV11-2 and TRBJ2-3, with D unclear. V was cut by 1 base and J by 2 bases, with 4 bases left in between. CDR1 and CDR2 from the germline V gene are SGHAT and FQNNGV. The CDR3 consists of 13 residues. The CDR3 loop is CASSLVYTDTQYF. DNA for the CDR3: TGTGCCAGCAGCTTAGTTTACACAGATACGCAGTATTTT. The variable domain in full, with the rest retrieved from reference TRBV11-2 and TRBJ2-3, is EAGVAQSPRYKIIEKRQSVAFWCNPISGHATLYWYQQILGQGPKLLIQFQNNGVVDDSQLPKDRFSAERLKGVDSTLKIQPAKLEDSAVYLCASSLVYTDTQYFGPGTRLTVL.

The V call is TRBV6-1, the J call TRBJ2-5; tentatively, D is TRBD2 (5 bases). The V gene lost 2 bases and the J gene lost 5 bases, with 21 bases spanning the gap. Germline assignment: CDR1 MNHNS and CDR2 SASEGT. The CDR3 sequence is 17 residues long. CDR3 sequence (DNA): TGTGCCAGCAGTGAAAACTCTTTCGGGGATACATTGGAGACCCAGTACTTC. Its translation: CASSENSFGDTLETQYF.

V gene TRBV27 combines with J gene TRBJ2-1; D is perhaps TRBD1 (6 bases). There are 16 residues in the CDR3. V was trimmed by 7 bases and J by 3 bases, leaving 19 bases between them. Germline lookup yields CDR1 MNHEY and CDR2 SMNVEV (reference sequence). CDR3 DNA: TGTGCCAGCACCCCCTTTACGGACAGTGTCTACAATGAGCAGTTCTTC. Protein: CASTPFTDSVYNEQFF.

This clone was recorded a few times. The genes are TRBV7-6 and TRBJ2-5, with TRBD2 matching 12 bases. Trimming cost V 5 bases and J 5 bases; bases outside gene matches: 9. The germline V gene encodes CDR1 SGHVS and CDR2 FNYEAQ. The length of the CDR3 is 16 residues. CDR3 protein: CASSLRLAGVEETQYF. In nucleotides, the CDR3 is TGTGCCAGCAGCCTCCGACTAGCGGGAGTTGAGGAGACCCAGTACTTC.

The chain employs TRBV28 and TRBJ2-7; tentative D call: TRBD2 (5 bases). Trimming stripped 6 bases from V and 0 bases from J, with 12 bases between. Looked up from germline, CDR1 is MDHEN and CDR2 is SYDVKM. The CDR3 has 14 residues. CDR3 in DNA: TGTGCCAGCAGATTACAAGGGAGCTCCTACGAGCAGTACTTC. This sequence encodes CASRLQGSSYEQYF.

The chain links TRBV25-1 to TRBJ2-3, with 7 bases fitting TRBD1. Trimming removed 3 bases from V and 1 base from J; junction bases left unmatched: 4. This CDR3 contains 15 residues. Germline lookup yields CDR1 MGHDK and CDR2 SYGVNS. CDR3 nucleotide sequence: TGTGCCAGCAGTGACCTTGGACAGGGCACAGATACGCAGTATTTT. Its translation is CASSDLGQGTDTQYF.

The chain uses TRBV5-1 and TRBJ2-5, with TRBD2 as a possible D gene (5 bases). The CDR3 loop spans 12 amino acids. V was trimmed by 7 bases and J by 2 bases, leaving 9 bases between them. CDR1 SGHRS and CDR2 YFSETQ come from the germline V gene. The CDR3 here is CASYRDQETQYF. DNA of the CDR3: TGCGCCAGCTATCGGGATCAAGAGACCCAGTACTTC.

The sample holds a few counts of this clone. The rearrangement links TRBV4-2 to TRBJ1-5, with D unresolved. The V end was cut by 1 base, the J end by 10 bases, with 11 bases between. The CDR3 sequence is 13 residues long. The germline gives CDR1 LGHNA, CDR2 YNFKEQ. The DNA for the CDR3 is TGTGCCAGCAGCCAAGGGTTGGGCGAACCCCAGCATTTT. It specifies CASSQGLGEPQHF.

The chain joins TRBV7-3 to TRBJ2-2; 10 nucleotides match TRBD2. CDR1 is SGHTA and CDR2 is FQGTGA in the germline V gene. The length of the CDR3 is 17 residues. V lost 5 bases to trimming and J lost 5 bases; unmatched junction nucleotides: 11. This CDR3 is CASSRRLAGIGTGELFF. In nucleotides, the CDR3 is TGTGCCAGCAGCCGAAGACTAGCGGGCATAGGTACCGGGGAGCTGTTTTTT.

This clone has just one count. The rearrangement joins TRBV19 to TRBJ1-4, with 10 bases matching TRBD1. The germline V gene encodes CDR1 LNHDA and CDR2 SQIVND (reference sequence). The CDR3 totals 14 residues. J gave up 6 bases and V 5 bases, and 3 bases lay outside the gene matches. The CDR3 protein is CASSRGTGDEKLFF. CDR3 bases: TGTGCCAGTAGTCGGGGGACAGGGGATGAAAAACTGTTTTTT.

The V and J genes are TRBV7-3 and TRBJ2-1; the D gene is possibly TRBD1 (6 bases). The CDR3 runs 14 residues. Germline V gene data show CDR1 as SGHTA and CDR2 as FQGTGA. V was shortened by 4 bases and J by 8 bases, with 15 bases between the two germline ends. CDR3 sequence reads: CASSSGTTTHEQFF. For the CDR3, the DNA is TGTGCCAGCAGCTCCGGGACAACCACCCATGAGCAGTTCTTC.

The chain is built from TRBV4-1 and TRBJ2-1, with TRBD2 matching 8 bases. In germline, CDR1 is MGHRA, CDR2 YSYEKL. Trimming cost V 3 bases and J 4 bases; bases outside gene matches: 11. This CDR3 has 17 residues. In DNA, the CDR3 is TGCGCCAGCAGCCACGGTACCCAGCGGGGGCCATACAATGAGCAGTTCTTC. Translating it yields CASSHGTQRGPYNEQFF.

The gene calls are TRBV7-2 and TRBJ2-5; D gene unclear. V was pared by 2 bases and J by 12 bases, with 13 bases between. The CDR3 is 12 residues long. Germline V lookup: CDR1 SGHTA, CDR2 FQGNSA. In DNA form, the CDR3 reads TGTGCCAGCAGCTTATATGGAGACCAAGAGTACTTC. It yields the protein CASSLYGDQEYF.

This clone was recorded a few times. The V gene is TRBV10-3, the J gene TRBJ2-1; D gene unclear. V was clipped by 6 bases and J by 6 bases, with 9 bases between them. CDR1 is ENHRY, CDR2 SYGVKD, per germline. The CDR3 is 12 residues long. The CDR3 loop reads CAIRRAANEQFF. For the CDR3, the DNA is TGTGCCATCAGAAGAGCTGCCAATGAGCAGTTCTTC.

The gene calls are TRBV6-5 and TRBJ2-1; D is unclear. V lost 0 bases to trimming and J lost 4 bases, with 4 bases between them. The germline V gene has CDR1 MNHEY and CDR2 SVGAGI. This CDR3 has 13 residues. The CDR3 loop is CASSYSEYNEQFF. CDR3 in DNA: TGTGCCAGCAGTTACTCCGAGTACAATGAGCAGTTCTTC.

This chain connects TRBV18 to TRBJ1-1; TRBD1 is a possible D gene (5 bases). In germline, CDR1 is KGHSH, CDR2 LQKENI. Trimming stripped 2 bases from V and 4 bases from J, with 20 bases between. The CDR3 covers 17 residues. The DNA of the CDR3 is TGTGCCAGCTCACCATACTCCCATGCGGGGCAATTCACTGAAGCTTTCTTT. Its protein is CASSPYSHAGQFTEAFF.

V is TRBV5-4 and J is TRBJ2-5; TRBD1 aligns across 8 bases. The CDR3 loop spans 15 amino acids. Trimming cost V 3 bases and J 1 base; bases outside gene matches: 5. The germline CDR1 and CDR2 sequences are SGHNT and YYREEE (reference sequence). The DNA of the CDR3 is TGTGCCAGCAGCTCTGACAGGGGACTCCAAGAGACCCAGTACTTC. This codes for CASSSDRGLQETQYF. Based on the CDR3 plus reference TRBV5-4 and TRBJ2-5, the full variable domain is ETGVTQSPTHLIKTRGQQVTLRCSSQSGHNTVSWYQQALGQGPQFIFQYYREEENGRGNFPPRFSGLQFPNYSSELNVNALELDDSALYLCASSSDRGLQETQYFGPGTRLLVL.

The rearrangement uses TRBV28 and TRBJ2-7; TRBD1 matches 8 bases. The CDR3 totals 14 residues. The germline V gene encodes CDR1 MDHEN and CDR2 SYDVKM. V trimming: 5 bases; J trimming: 4 bases; junction bases outside the gene matches: 7. The CDR3 DNA reads TGTGCCAGCAGTCCTCGACAGGGGTGGTACGAGCAGTACTTC. Amino acid sequence: CASSPRQGWYEQYF.

V and J are TRBV6-1 and TRBJ1-4; tentatively, D is TRBD1 (5 bases). Germline V gene lookup returns CDR1 MNHNS and CDR2 SASEGT. V gave up 2 bases and J gave up 11 bases, with 12 bases separating them. The length of the CDR3 is 13 residues. CDR3 in DNA: TGTGCCAGCAGTGAAATTGGGGCCGACAAACTGTTTTTT. It codes for CASSEIGADKLFF.

The CDR3 DNA sequence: TGCGCCAGCGAGGAGGCGGGAGAGCCCCCCGGGGAGCTGTTTTTT. Protein product: CASEEAGEPPGELFF. This chain links TRBV5-1 with TRBJ2-2, with TRBD2 matching 7 bases. Germline CDR1 and CDR2: SGHRS and YFSETQ. V lost 7 bases to trimming and J lost 6 bases; unmatched junction nucleotides: 12. CDR3 length equals 15 residues.

The chain employs TRBV29-1 and TRBJ2-7; weak D call: TRBD1 (5 bases). The V end lost 6 bases, the J end lost 2 bases, and 17 bases lay between the germline ends. Germline V gives CDR1 SQVTM, CDR2 ANQGSEA. This CDR3 comprises 14 residues. The CDR3 loop is CSVGASPYAYEQYF. DNA of the CDR3: TGCAGCGTAGGGGCTTCACCTTACGCCTACGAGCAGTACTTC.

As regards this clone: The sample has other DNA sequences that encode this CDR3 too. The chain links TRBV7-9 to TRBJ1-1; 8 positions match TRBD1. The trim removed 3 bases at V and 1 base at J, leaving 4 bases unmatched. Germline CDR1 is SEHNR and CDR2 is FQNEAQ (reference sequence). The CDR3 loop spans 15 amino acids. Here the CDR3 reads CASSLAGGSNTEAFF. The DNA of the CDR3 is TGTGCCAGCAGCTTGGCAGGGGGCTCGAACACTGAAGCTTTCTTT.